This TCR beta chain derives from a study of blood T cell repertoires in COVID-19. Looking at the study overall: There were acute and convalescent COVID-19 samples, and they came from the United States, Italy and Spain.

The authors' processing: Amplification of reference gene primers was used by the study to estimate nucleated cell counts. The assay was immunoSEQ multiplex PCR, and TCRdb's table has in-frame clones only and misses some. V and J calls and clone size follow that table, whereas D and trimming were derived from the DNA. The sample lists approximately 130,000 clones, approximately 86% occurring once. Germline CDR1 and CDR2: LGHNA and YSLEER. The CDR3 loop spans 15 amino acids. V was clipped by 1 base and J by 2 bases, with 12 bases between them. In terms of age and location, participants ranged from roughly 18 to 89 years and lived in about 25 US areas. Each participant's cohort was designated according to participant-reported clinical history.

Sequences were obtained from PBMCs or T cells enriched from blood (not recorded which). This clonotype was sampled from a woman aged 45 to 65 who had recovered from COVID-19. The chain couples TRBV4-3 to TRBJ2-7; a possible D gene is TRBD2 (6 bases). CDR3 loop: CASSQASGGPYEQYF. The CDR3 bases are TGCGCCAGCAGCCAAGCATCCGGAGGGCCCTACGAGCAGTACTTC.